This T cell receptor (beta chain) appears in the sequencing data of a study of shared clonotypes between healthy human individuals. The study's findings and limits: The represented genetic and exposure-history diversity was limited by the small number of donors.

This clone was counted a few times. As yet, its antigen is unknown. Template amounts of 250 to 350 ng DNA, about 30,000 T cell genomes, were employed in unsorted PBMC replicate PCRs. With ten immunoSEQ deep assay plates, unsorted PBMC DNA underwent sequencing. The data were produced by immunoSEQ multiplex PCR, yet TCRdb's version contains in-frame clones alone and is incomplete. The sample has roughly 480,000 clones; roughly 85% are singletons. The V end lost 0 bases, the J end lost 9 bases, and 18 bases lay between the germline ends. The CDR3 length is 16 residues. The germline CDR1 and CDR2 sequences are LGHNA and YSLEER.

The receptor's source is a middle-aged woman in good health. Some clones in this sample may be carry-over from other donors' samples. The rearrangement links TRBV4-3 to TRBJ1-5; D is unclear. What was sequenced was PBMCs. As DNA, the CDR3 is TGCGCCAGCAGCCAAGAATTGGCCGGATCCGTCAGGCCCCAGCATTTT. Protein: CASSQELAGSVRPQHF.